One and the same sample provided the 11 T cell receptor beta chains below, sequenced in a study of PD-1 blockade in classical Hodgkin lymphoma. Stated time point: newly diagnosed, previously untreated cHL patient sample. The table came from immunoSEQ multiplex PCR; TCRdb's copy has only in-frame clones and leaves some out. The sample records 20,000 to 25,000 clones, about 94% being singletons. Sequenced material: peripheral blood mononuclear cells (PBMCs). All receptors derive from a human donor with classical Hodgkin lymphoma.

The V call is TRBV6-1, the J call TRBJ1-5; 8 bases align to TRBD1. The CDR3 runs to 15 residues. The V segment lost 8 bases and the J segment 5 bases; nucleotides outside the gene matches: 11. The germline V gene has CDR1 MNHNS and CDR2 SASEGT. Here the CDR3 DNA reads TGTGCCAGCGTCCTAAGCGGACAGGGCTATCAGCCCCAGCATTTT. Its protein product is CASVLSGQGYQPQHF.

This CDR3 reads CASSPGGRRKETQYF. The CDR3 DNA follows: TGTGCCAGCAGTCCAGGGGGCAGGCGGAAAGAGACCCAGTACTTC. The rearrangement joins TRBV2 to TRBJ2-5, with 8 bases that match TRBD1. Trimming at V came to 5 bases and at J to 3 bases, leaving 8 bases not matched to a gene. CDR1 is SNHLY and CDR2 is FYNNEI in the germline V gene. The CDR3 sequence is 15 residues long. Using reference TRBV2 and TRBJ2-5 for the parts outside the CDR3, the full variable domain is EPEVTQTPSHQVTQMGQEVILRCVPISNHLYFYWYRQILGQKVEFLVSFYNNEISEKSEIFDDQFSVERPDGSNFTLKIRSTKLEDSAMYFCASSPGGRRKETQYFGPGTRLLVL.

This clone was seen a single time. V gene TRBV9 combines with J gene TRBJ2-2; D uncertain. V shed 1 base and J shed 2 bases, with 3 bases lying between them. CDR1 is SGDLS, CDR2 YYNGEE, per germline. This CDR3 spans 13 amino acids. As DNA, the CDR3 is TGTGCCAGCAGCGTACGAAACACCGGGGAGCTGTTTTTT. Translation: CASSVRNTGELFF.

This CDR3 reads CASSFAPGGNYEQYF. Written as DNA, the CDR3 is TGTGCCAGCAGCTTTGCTCCGGGAGGTAACTACGAGCAGTACTTC. This chain connects TRBV5-6 to TRBJ2-7; 7 bases map to TRBD2. Trimming removed 2 bases from V and 3 bases from J; junction bases left unmatched: 8. The CDR3 runs to 15 residues. The germline CDR1 and CDR2 sequences are SGHDT and YYEEEE.

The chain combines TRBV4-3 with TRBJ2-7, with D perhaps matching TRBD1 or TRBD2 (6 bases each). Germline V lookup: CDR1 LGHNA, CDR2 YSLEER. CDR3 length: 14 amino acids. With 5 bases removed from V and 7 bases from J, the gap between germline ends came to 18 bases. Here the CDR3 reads CASSLKRGPGEQYF. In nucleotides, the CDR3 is TGCGCCAGCAGCTTAAAACGGGGGCCCGGGGAGCAGTACTTC.

This chain's CDR3 is CASSERGRGSEAFF. The CDR3 DNA is TGTGCCAGCAGTGAGAGGGGCAGGGGGTCTGAAGCTTTCTTT. V usage is TRBV2 and J usage is TRBJ1-1; the match to TRBD1 covers 7 bases. In germline, CDR1 is SNHLY, CDR2 FYNNEI. This CDR3 has 14 amino acids. Germline trimming cut 3 bases from V and 6 bases from J; bases unmatched to any gene: 7. Together with reference TRBV2 and TRBJ1-1, the CDR3 gives the full variable domain: EPEVTQTPSHQVTQMGQEVILRCVPISNHLYFYWYRQILGQKVEFLVSFYNNEISEKSEIFDDQFSVERPDGSNFTLKIRSTKLEDSAMYFCASSERGRGSEAFFGQGTRLTVV.

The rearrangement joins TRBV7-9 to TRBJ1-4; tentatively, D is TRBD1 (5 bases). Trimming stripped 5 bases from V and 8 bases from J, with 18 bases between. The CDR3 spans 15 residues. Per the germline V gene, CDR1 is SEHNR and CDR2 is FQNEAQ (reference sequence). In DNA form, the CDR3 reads TGTGCCAGCAGCGGGGCCACGGGAAGCACCGAAAAACTGTTTTTT. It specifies CASSGATGSTEKLFF.

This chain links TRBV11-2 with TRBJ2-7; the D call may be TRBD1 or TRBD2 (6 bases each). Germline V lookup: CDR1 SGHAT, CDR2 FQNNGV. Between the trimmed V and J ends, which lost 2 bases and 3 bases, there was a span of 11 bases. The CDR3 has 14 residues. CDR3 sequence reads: CASSLTGAFYEQYF. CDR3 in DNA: TGTGCCAGCAGCTTAACGGGGGCTTTCTACGAGCAGTACTTC. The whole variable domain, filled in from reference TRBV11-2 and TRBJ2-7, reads EAGVAQSPRYKIIEKRQSVAFWCNPISGHATLYWYQQILGQGPKLLIQFQNNGVVDDSQLPKDRFSAERLKGVDSTLKIQPAKLEDSAVYLCASSLTGAFYEQYFGPGTRLTVT.

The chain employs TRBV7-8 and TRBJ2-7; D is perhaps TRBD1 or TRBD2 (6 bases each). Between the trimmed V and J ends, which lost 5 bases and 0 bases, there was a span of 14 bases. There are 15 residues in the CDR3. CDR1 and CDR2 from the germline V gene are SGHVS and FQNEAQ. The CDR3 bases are TGTGCCAGCAGCGGCTGGGGGGCCGGCTCCTACGAGCAGTACTTC. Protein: CASSGWGAGSYEQYF.

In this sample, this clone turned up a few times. The DNA for the CDR3 is TGCGCCAGCATGGCGGGAGTTACCGGGGAGCTGTTTTTT. Translation: CASMAGVTGELFF. The chain links TRBV10-1 to TRBJ2-2; 7 bases line up with TRBD2. Per the germline V gene, CDR1 is WNHNN and CDR2 is SYGVQD (reference sequence). With 7 bases clipped from V and 5 bases from J, the junction kept 4 bases outside the gene matches. The CDR3 totals 13 residues.

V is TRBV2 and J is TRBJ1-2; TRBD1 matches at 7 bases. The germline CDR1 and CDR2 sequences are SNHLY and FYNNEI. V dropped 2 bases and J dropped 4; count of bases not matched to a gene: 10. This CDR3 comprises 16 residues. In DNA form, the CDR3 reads TGTGCCAGCAGTGAATCGATAGACAGGGTTGTCTATGGCTACACCTTC. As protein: CASSESIDRVVYGYTF.